Below, 11 T cell receptor beta chains from the same sample are listed, as sequenced in a study of immune evolution from preneoplasia to lung adenocarcinoma. Sequencing was performed with immunoSEQ multiplex PCR; in TCRdb, only in-frame clones are kept and a portion is missing. The table includes several thousand clones, around 81% detected once. The sequenced sample consisted of FFPE adjacent normal lung tissue. The receptor set was obtained from a person aged 70 to 85 with lung adenocarcinoma.

V is TRBV2 and J is TRBJ2-7; TRBD1 matches 10 bases. The CDR3 runs to 15 residues. Germline CDR1 reads SNHLY; CDR2 reads FYNNEI. V lost 6 bases to trimming and J lost 3 bases; unmatched junction nucleotides: 8. This CDR3 reads CASRGGQGRDYEQYF. The CDR3 DNA is TGTGCCAGCAGGGGGGGACAGGGGCGGGACTACGAGCAGTACTTC.

V and J are TRBV7-2 and TRBJ2-3, with TRBD2 identical over 7 bases. Trimming cost V 6 bases and J 0 bases; bases outside gene matches: 6. This CDR3 spans 15 amino acids. Germline V CDR1 and CDR2: SGHTA, FQGNSA. The CDR3 region is CASSITSVSTDTQYF. The CDR3 DNA sequence: TGTGCCAGCAGTATTACTAGCGTTAGCACAGATACGCAGTATTTT.

This rearrangement joins TRBV11-3 to TRBJ2-3; perhaps TRBD2 as D (5 bases). V was cut by 3 bases and J by 2 bases, with 6 bases left in between. From germline, CDR1 is SGHNT and CDR2 YENEEA. The CDR3 runs 13 residues. CDR3 in amino acids: CASSLGDTDTQYF. For the CDR3, the DNA is TGTGCCAGCAGCTTGGGAGACACAGATACGCAGTATTTT.

Notes on this clone: An end of the junction differs from the germline gene, which may be a read error. The chain has TRBV28 and TRBJ2-1, with D uncertain. Per germline, CDR1 MDHEN and CDR2 SYDVKM. The length of the CDR3 is 11 residues. The DNA of the CDR3 is TGTGCCAGCAGTTTACCCGATTACATGATCTTC. This translates into CASSLPDYMIF.

This clone was seen only a few times. The chain couples TRBV6-6 to TRBJ2-7, with D perhaps matching TRBD1 or TRBD2 (5 bases each). CDR1 and CDR2 from the germline V gene are MNHNY and SVGAGI (reference sequence). Trimming stripped 6 bases from V and 3 bases from J, with 18 bases between. There are 15 residues in the CDR3. DNA of the CDR3: TGTGCCAGCAGGGGACCCGGCCCCTTAGGCTACGAGCAGTACTTC. Amino acid sequence: CASRGPGPLGYEQYF.

V gene TRBV25-1 combines with J gene TRBJ2-7; D is perhaps TRBD1 or TRBD2 (5 bases each). Germline V lookup: CDR1 MGHDK, CDR2 SYGVNS. V was pared by 3 bases and J by 0 bases, with 12 bases between. The CDR3 has 15 amino acids. For the CDR3, the DNA is TGTGCCAGCAGTGATCCCCGGGGCTACTCCTACGAGCAGTACTTC. Amino acids: CASSDPRGYSYEQYF.

This chain connects TRBV7-6 to TRBJ2-2, with D unresolved. The CDR3 extends over 14 amino acids. Germline CDR1 is SGHVS and CDR2 is FNYEAQ. Trimming took off 1 base at V and 6 bases at J, with 9 bases between the two ends. CDR3 loop: CASSLELESGELFF. The CDR3 coding sequence is TGTGCCAGCAGCTTAGAATTGGAATCCGGGGAGCTGTTTTTT. Full variable domain (outside the CDR3, taken from reference TRBV7-6 and TRBJ2-2): GAGVSQSPRYKVTKRGQDVALRCDPISGHVSLYWYRQALGQGPEFLTYFNYEAQQDKSGLPNDRFSAERPEGSISTLTIQRTEQRDSAMYRCASSLELESGELFFGEGSRLTVL.

This chain uses TRBV7-3 with TRBJ1-4; D unresolved. The CDR3 runs to 15 residues. The V gene's germline CDR1 is SGHTA and CDR2 FQGTGA. V was trimmed by 2 bases and J by 8 bases, leaving 15 bases between them. CDR3 region: CASSLDSKEKEKLFF. The CDR3 nucleotides read TGTGCCAGCAGCTTAGATAGCAAGGAGAAAGAAAAACTGTTTTTT. Looking up the rest from reference TRBV7-3 and TRBJ1-4 gives the full variable domain: GAGVSQTPSNKVTEKGKYVELRCDPISGHTALYWYRQSLGQGPEFLIYFQGTGAADDSGLPNDRFFAVRPEGSVSTLKIQRTERGDSAVYLCASSLDSKEKEKLFFGSGTQLSVL.

The chain links TRBV5-6 to TRBJ2-7, with 9 bases lining up with TRBD1. Germline V lookup: CDR1 SGHDT, CDR2 YYEEEE. V shed 4 bases and J 0 bases; nucleotides not matched to a gene: 5. The CDR3 loop spans 15 amino acids. CDR3 amino acids: CASSGGQGLSYEQYF. The CDR3 DNA follows: TGTGCCAGCAGCGGCGGACAGGGGCTCTCCTACGAGCAGTACTTC.

This clone has just one count. The V call is TRBV30, the J call TRBJ2-7; D possibly corresponds to TRBD1 (6 bases). This CDR3 is 13 amino acids long. Germline V gives CDR1 GTSNPN, CDR2 SVGIG (reference sequence). V lost 2 bases to trimming and J lost 3 bases, with 11 bases between them. CDR3 sequence: CAWSPRGGYEQYF. As DNA, the CDR3 is TGTGCCTGGAGTCCCAGGGGCGGCTACGAGCAGTACTTC. The variable domain in full, completed from reference TRBV30 and TRBJ2-7, reads SQTIHQWPATLVQPVGSPLSLECTVEGTSNPNLYWYRQAAGRGLQLLFYSVGIGQISSEVPQNLSASRPQDRQFILSSKKLLLSDSGFYLCAWSPRGGYEQYFGPGTRLTVT.

This clone was counted a few times. The chain uses TRBV11-3 and TRBJ1-3; D possibly corresponds to TRBD1 (6 bases). The CDR3 has 15 residues. V was pared by 4 bases and J by 0 bases, with 10 bases between. Germline V gene lookup returns CDR1 SGHNT and CDR2 YENEEA. The CDR3 region has the DNA TGTGCCAGCAGCTGGGGGGGCCCCTCTGGAAACACCATATATTTT. As protein: CASSWGGPSGNTIYF.